This TCR beta chain appears in the sequencing data of a study of cytomegalovirus exposure and HLA in healthy donors. Germline V gives CDR1 SGHRS, CDR2 YFSETQ. The CDR3 extends over 12 amino acids. The V end lost 5 bases, the J end lost 5 bases, and 10 bases lay between the germline ends. As to this clone: Its antigen is as yet unknown.

Study results and caveats: Clonal expansion, a later analysis showed, was greater in HLA-associated TCR beta chains than in equally common others. The majority of CMV-associated TCR beta chains were reported as apparently HLA-restricted in a later analysis. One variant, a missense change in DCLRE1C, was linked in a later analysis to TCR beta V- and J-gene trimming.

PCR was performed using 60 Vbeta and 13 Jbeta primers. The method was immunoSEQ multiplex PCR; TCRdb's version includes in-frame clones alone and lacks a portion of them. The repertoire holds approximately 170,000 clones, about 85% seen once, with 1% in the top ten. J is TRBJ1-2 and V is TRBV5-1, with unresolved D. The TCR originated in a boy aged 2 to 10 in good health and CMV-seronegative. What was sequenced was PBMCs. The CDR3 spells CASSPDGYGYTF. CDR3 coding DNA: TGCGCCAGCAGTCCAGACGGGTATGGCTACACCTTC.